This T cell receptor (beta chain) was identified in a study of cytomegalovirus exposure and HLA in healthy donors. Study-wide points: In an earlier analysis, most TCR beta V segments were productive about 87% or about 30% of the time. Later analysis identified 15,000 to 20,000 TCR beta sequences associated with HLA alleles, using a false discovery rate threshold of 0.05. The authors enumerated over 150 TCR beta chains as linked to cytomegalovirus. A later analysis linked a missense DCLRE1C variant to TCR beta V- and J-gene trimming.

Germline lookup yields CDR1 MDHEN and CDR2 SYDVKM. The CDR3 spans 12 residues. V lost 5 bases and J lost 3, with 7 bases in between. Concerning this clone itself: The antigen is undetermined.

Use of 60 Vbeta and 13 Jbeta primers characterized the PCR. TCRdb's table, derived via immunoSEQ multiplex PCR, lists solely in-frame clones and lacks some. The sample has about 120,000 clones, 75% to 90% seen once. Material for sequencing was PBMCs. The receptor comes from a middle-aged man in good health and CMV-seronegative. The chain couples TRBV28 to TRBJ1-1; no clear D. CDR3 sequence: CASSQQYTEAFF. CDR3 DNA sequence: TGTGCCAGCAGTCAACAGTACACTGAAGCTTTCTTT.